Following are 30 T cell receptor beta chains from one sample sequenced in a study of OX40 agonist ivuxolimab in advanced cancers. Profiling relied on immunoSEQ multiplex PCR, and the TCRdb table lists in-frame clones only, not all of them. The sample records 55,000 to 65,000 clones, 86% being singletons. This sample comprised CD4+ or CD8+ T cells sorted from blood, obtained in a trial of the OX40 agonist ivuxolimab. These receptors originate from an adult with an advanced solid tumor such as melanoma, head and neck, liver or kidney cancer.

The chain is built from TRBV19 and TRBJ2-5, with a possible D match to TRBD2 (5 bases). Germline V gene sequence: CDR1 LNHDA, CDR2 SQIVND (reference sequence). Trimming left V 1 base short and J 5 bases short, with 8 bases between. The CDR3 loop spans 13 amino acids. The CDR3 here is CASSIARGETQYF. DNA of the CDR3: TGTGCCAGTAGTATAGCTAGAGGGGAGACCCAGTACTTC.

The V gene is TRBV7-6, the J gene TRBJ2-7; TRBD2 agrees at 7 bases. The germline gives CDR1 SGHVS, CDR2 FNYEAQ. The J segment lost 0 bases and the V segment lost 3 bases, leaving 5 bases of the junction unmatched. This CDR3 is 15 amino acids long. The CDR3 coding sequence is TGTGCCAGCAGCTTGAGCGGGGTACACTCCTACGAGCAGTACTTC. This sequence encodes CASSLSGVHSYEQYF.

The chain employs TRBV11-2 and TRBJ2-3; D possibly corresponds to TRBD1 (6 bases). V lost 5 bases, J lost 6 bases, and 18 bases lay in between. This CDR3 comprises 15 residues. Germline-derived CDR1 and CDR2 are SGHAT and FQNNGV. The CDR3 reads CASSNQGSHVDTQYF. The CDR3 DNA sequence: TGTGCCAGCAGCAATCAGGGGTCCCACGTGGATACGCAGTATTTT.

V and J are TRBV19 and TRBJ1-2, with D uncertain. Trimming cost V 4 bases and J 4 bases, with 10 bases left between them. Germline CDR1 LNHDA, CDR2 SQIVND (reference sequence). This CDR3 contains 13 residues. This CDR3 is CASSRDILYGYTF. The CDR3 nucleotides are TGTGCCAGTAGTAGAGATATACTCTATGGCTACACCTTC.

The rearrangement links TRBV7-8 to TRBJ2-5, with 7 bases lining up with TRBD2. Germline V lookup: CDR1 SGHVS, CDR2 FQNEAQ. CDR3 length: 15 amino acids. J gave up 5 bases and V 3 bases, and 9 bases lay outside the gene matches. This CDR3 is CASSFVGGVWETQYF. As DNA, the CDR3 is TGTGCCAGCAGCTTTGTGGGGGGGGTTTGGGAGACCCAGTACTTC.

This clone has a handful of counts. J is TRBJ2-7 and V is TRBV13; tentatively, D is TRBD1 (6 bases). From germline, CDR1 is PRHDT and CDR2 FYEKMQ (reference sequence). The V gene lost 5 bases and the J gene lost 2 bases, with 13 bases spanning the gap. The CDR3 consists of 14 residues. The chain's CDR3 is CASSKNRETYEQYF. The CDR3 DNA sequence: TGTGCCAGCAGCAAAAACAGGGAGACCTACGAGCAGTACTTC.

This sequence joins TRBV18 and TRBJ2-5; either TRBD1 or TRBD2 may supply D (6 bases each). Trimming pared 0 bases from V and 7 bases from J, leaving 18 bases between. Germline CDR1 reads KGHSH; CDR2 reads LQKENI. The CDR3 is 16 amino acids. This CDR3 is CASSPPTGGPLGTQYF. As DNA, the CDR3 is TGTGCCAGCTCACCACCGACAGGAGGGCCCCTGGGGACCCAGTACTTC.

V is TRBV19 and J is TRBJ2-3; 16 bases align to TRBD2. This CDR3 spans 15 amino acids. V shed 6 bases, J shed 4 bases, and the junction held 1 base outside the gene matches. Germline values: CDR1 LNHDA, CDR2 SQIVND (reference sequence). In nucleotides, the CDR3 is TGTGCCAGTAGCGGGACTAGCGGGGGGGCAGATACGCAGTATTTT. It yields the protein CASSGTSGGADTQYF.

V and J are TRBV5-1 and TRBJ1-3; 7 bases are a match to TRBD1. Per the germline V gene, CDR1 is SGHRS and CDR2 is YFSETQ. The V and J ends lost 0 bases and 11 bases, in that order; junction bases with no gene match: 5. This CDR3 contains 13 residues. CDR3 sequence (DNA): TGCGCCAGCAGCTTGGAAGGGGGCGCCCCCATATATTTT. This sequence encodes CASSLEGGAPIYF.

The chain carries TRBV5-1 and TRBJ1-4, with 7 bases matching TRBD1. The V gene end was trimmed by 2 bases and the J gene end by 6 bases; junction bases not matched to a gene: 7. Germline CDR1 is SGHRS and CDR2 is YFSETQ. The CDR3 sequence is 15 residues long. CDR3 sequence (DNA): TGCGCCAGCAGCTTCAGGGGGGCGCAGGATGAAAAACTGTTTTTT. Encoded protein: CASSFRGAQDEKLFF. Variable domain in full (rest from reference TRBV5-1 and TRBJ1-4): KAGVTQTPRYLIKTRGQQVTLSCSPISGHRSVSWYQQTPGQGLQFLFEYFSETQRNKGNFPGRFSGRQFSNSRSEMNVSTLELGDSALYLCASSFRGAQDEKLFFGSGTQLSVL.

The chain carries TRBV5-1 and TRBJ1-5; 7 bases match TRBD1. CDR3 size: 13 residues. The junction had 2 bases not matched to a gene; V was cut back by 3 bases and J by 5 bases. CDR1 and CDR2 from the germline V gene are SGHRS and YFSETQ. CDR3 in amino acids: CASSSQGDQPQHF. CDR3 nucleotide sequence: TGCGCCAGCAGCTCCCAGGGGGATCAGCCCCAGCATTTT.

V usage is TRBV14 and J usage is TRBJ2-1; unclear D gene. V lost 2 bases, J lost 4 bases, and 6 bases lay in between. Germline V CDR1 and CDR2: SGHDN, FVKESK. This CDR3 has 13 amino acids. CDR3 nucleotides: TGTGCCAGCAGCCAACGGAATTACAATGAGCAGTTCTTC. This codes for CASSQRNYNEQFF.

The chain couples TRBV19 to TRBJ1-2; D remains ambiguous. This CDR3 has 15 residues. V lost 3 bases to trimming and J lost 4 bases, with 15 bases between them. Germline-derived CDR1 and CDR2 are LNHDA and SQIVND (reference sequence). The CDR3 DNA sequence: TGTGCCAGTAGTATGGAGAGGTCGGGCATCTATGGCTACACCTTC. This gives the protein CASSMERSGIYGYTF.

The chain employs TRBV18 and TRBJ1-2, with 7 bases identical to TRBD1. The CDR3 runs to 17 residues. Germline trimming cut 2 bases from V and 8 bases from J; bases unmatched to any gene: 17. The V gene's germline CDR1 is KGHSH and CDR2 LQKENI. CDR3 nucleotide sequence: TGTGCCAGCTCACCAATGACCGGGACAGCCCCGCCTGAGGGCTACACCTTC. This gives the protein CASSPMTGTAPPEGYTF.

This chain uses TRBV10-2 with TRBJ2-7; a possible D gene is TRBD1 (6 bases). CDR3 size: 16 residues. Trimming took off 1 base at V and 2 bases at J, with 15 bases between the two ends. Germline V gene sequence: CDR1 WSHSY, CDR2 SAAADI. The CDR3 is CASSEYRAGRAYEQYF. The DNA of the CDR3 is TGCGCCAGCAGTGAGTACAGGGCAGGTCGGGCCTACGAGCAGTACTTC.

This rearrangement joins TRBV7-9 to TRBJ2-7; TRBD1 agrees at 10 bases. V lost 3 bases and J lost 6; bases outside the gene matches: 11. This CDR3 has 16 residues. CDR1 and CDR2 (germline): SEHNR, FQNEAQ (reference sequence). DNA for the CDR3: TGTGCCAGCAGCTTCAATACCGGGACAGGGGAGATCGAGCAGTACTTC. Its protein is CASSFNTGTGEIEQYF.

The rearrangement joins TRBV6-5 to TRBJ1-1; D is uncertain. Germline V gene sequence: CDR1 MNHEY, CDR2 SVGAGI. Deletions cut 1 base from V and 5 bases from J, with 8 bases between. CDR3 length equals 13 residues. CDR3 protein: CASSYLSETEAFF. CDR3 bases: TGTGCCAGCAGTTACTTGTCGGAGACTGAAGCTTTCTTT.

The CDR3 loop reads CASSPWLADVKNSGANVLTF. CDR3 in DNA: TGTGCCAGCTCACCTTGGCTAGCGGACGTTAAAAACTCTGGGGCCAACGTCCTGACTTTC. The chain uses TRBV18 and TRBJ2-6, with 7 bases lining up with TRBD2. This CDR3 region has 20 residues. Trimming cost V 3 bases and J 0 bases; bases outside gene matches: 14. Per the germline V gene, CDR1 is KGHSH and CDR2 is LQKENI.

The chain couples TRBV11-1 to TRBJ1-1; D gene ambiguous. V was shortened by 3 bases and J by 1 base, with 6 bases between the two germline ends. The germline V gene has CDR1 SGHAT and CDR2 FQDESV (reference sequence). The CDR3 runs 13 residues. Written as DNA, the CDR3 is TGTGCCAGCAGCTTGACCTGGAACACTGAAGCTTTCTTT. This encodes CASSLTWNTEAFF.

The V call is TRBV18, the J call TRBJ2-3; 8 positions match TRBD2. Losses at the gene ends were 2 bases for V and 0 bases for J; bases not matched to a gene: 4. The germline CDR1 and CDR2 sequences are KGHSH and LQKENI. This CDR3 is built from 16 residues. DNA of the CDR3: TGTGCCAGCTCACCATTAGAGCGGGGGAGCACAGATACGCAGTATTTT. Amino acids: CASSPLERGSTDTQYF.

This rearrangement joins TRBV16 to TRBJ1-5; 8 bases match TRBD1. The CDR3 has 13 amino acids. V lost 8 bases and J lost 2; bases outside the gene matches: 2. Germline CDR1 is KGHSY and CDR2 is FQNENV. The DNA of the CDR3 is TGTGCCAGCGCGGGACAGGGCAATCAGCCCCAGCATTTT. It translates to CASAGQGNQPQHF.

This chain joins TRBV7-9 and TRBJ1-1; 7 nucleotides agree with TRBD1. The ends lost 5 bases at V and 2 bases at J; junction bases unmatched: 5. The germline V gene encodes CDR1 SEHNR and CDR2 FQNEAQ (reference sequence). The CDR3 extends over 14 amino acids. For the CDR3, the DNA is TGTGCCAGCAGCATTAACAGGGGAAACACTGAAGCTTTCTTT. It codes for CASSINRGNTEAFF.

The chain has TRBV5-1 and TRBJ1-1, with TRBD1 matching over 9 bases. V was pared by 2 bases and J by 5 bases, with 4 bases of the junction left unmatched. Looked up from germline, CDR1 is SGHRS and CDR2 is YFSETQ. The CDR3 runs to 14 residues. CDR3 sequence: CASSLQGAGTEAFF. The CDR3 DNA reads TGCGCCAGCAGCTTACAGGGGGCTGGAACTGAAGCTTTCTTT.

V is TRBV10-1 and J is TRBJ1-3; D gene unclear. The germline V and J ends were trimmed by 0 bases and 7 bases, with 13 bases remaining between them. The CDR3 is made up of 15 amino acids. Per the germline V gene, CDR1 is WNHNN and CDR2 is SYGVQD (reference sequence). The DNA for the CDR3 is TGCGCCAGCAGTGAGTCGCCGGGATCTTGGAACACCATATATTTT. The encoded protein is CASSESPGSWNTIYF.

Notes on this clone: Just one base apart from a much larger clone, this may be a read error. The J gene is TRBJ2-5, the V gene TRBV7-7; tentative D call: TRBD2 (6 bases). CDR3 length: 15 amino acids. V shed 3 bases and J shed 5 bases, with 16 bases lying between them. The germline CDR1 and CDR2 sequences are SSHAT and FNYEAQ (reference sequence). CDR3 residues: CASSFNGGEMETQYF. Here the CDR3 DNA reads TGTGCCAGCAGCTTTAATGGCGGGGAAATGGAGACCCAGTACTTC.

This rearrangement joins TRBV2 to TRBJ2-4; 7 nucleotides agree with TRBD1. J was trimmed by 2 bases and V by 4 bases; bases with no gene match: 8. The CDR3 is 16 residues long. Per the germline V gene, CDR1 is SNHLY and CDR2 is FYNNEI. CDR3 in DNA: TGTGCCAGCAGTGCTCCCACAGGGGAGACCAAAAACATTCAGTACTTC. This codes for CASSAPTGETKNIQYF.

V gene TRBV18 combines with J gene TRBJ2-7; D not resolved. The CDR3 length is 12 residues. Germline V gene sequence: CDR1 KGHSH, CDR2 LQKENI. With 3 bases removed from V and 7 bases from J, the gap between germline ends came to 10 bases. The DNA for the CDR3 is TGTGCCAGCTCACCCAACGTGGGTGAGCAGTACTTC. Encoded protein: CASSPNVGEQYF.

This chain uses TRBV4-1 with TRBJ2-1; 9 positions match TRBD1. Trimming cost V 2 bases and J 6 bases; bases outside gene matches: 5. Germline loops: CDR1 MGHRA, CDR2 YSYEKL. CDR3 length: 15 amino acids. CDR3 DNA: TGCGCCAGCAGCCAAACAGGGGGCTTAACCAATGAGCAGTTCTTC. Protein product: CASSQTGGLTNEQFF.

The CDR3 nucleotides are TGTGCCAGCAAGATACAAGCCAAGGATGGAAACACCATATATTTT. It encodes CASKIQAKDGNTIYF. V and J are TRBV6-1 and TRBJ1-3; the D is unclear. V was cut by 7 bases and J by 3 bases, with 16 bases left in between. From germline, CDR1 is MNHNS and CDR2 SASEGT. The CDR3 consists of 15 residues.

This chain uses TRBV7-3 with TRBJ2-2; tentative D call: TRBD2 (6 bases). The germline V and J ends were trimmed by 3 bases and 2 bases, with 13 bases remaining between them. CDR1 and CDR2 (germline): SGHTA, FQGTGA. This CDR3 spans 16 amino acids. The CDR3 is CASSLVRTTNTGELFF. CDR3 nucleotide sequence: TGTGCCAGCAGCTTGGTCAGGACTACCAACACCGGGGAGCTGTTTTTT.